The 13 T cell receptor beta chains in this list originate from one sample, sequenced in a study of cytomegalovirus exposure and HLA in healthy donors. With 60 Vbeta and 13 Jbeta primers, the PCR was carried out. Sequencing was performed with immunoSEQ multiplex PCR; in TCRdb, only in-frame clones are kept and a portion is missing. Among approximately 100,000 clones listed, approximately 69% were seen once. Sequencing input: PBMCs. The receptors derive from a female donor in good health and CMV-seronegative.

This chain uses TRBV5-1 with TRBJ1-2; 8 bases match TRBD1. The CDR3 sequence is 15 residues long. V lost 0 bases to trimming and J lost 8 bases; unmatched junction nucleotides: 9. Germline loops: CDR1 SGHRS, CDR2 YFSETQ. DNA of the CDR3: TGCGCCAGCAGCTTGGAGGTTCAGGGGGCGGAAGGCTACACCTTC. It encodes CASSLEVQGAEGYTF.

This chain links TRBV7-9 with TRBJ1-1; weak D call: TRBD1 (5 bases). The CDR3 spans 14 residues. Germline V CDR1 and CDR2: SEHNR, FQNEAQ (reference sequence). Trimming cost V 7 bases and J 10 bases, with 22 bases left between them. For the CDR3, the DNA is TGTGCCAGCACGCCCGACAGAGCCAGTAGTGCAGCTTTCTTT. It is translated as CASTPDRASSAAFF.

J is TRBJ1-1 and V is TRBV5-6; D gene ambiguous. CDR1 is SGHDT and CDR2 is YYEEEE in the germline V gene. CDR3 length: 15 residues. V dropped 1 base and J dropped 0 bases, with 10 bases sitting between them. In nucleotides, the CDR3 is TGTGCCAGCAGCTTGAATCCACTCGTGAACACTGAAGCTTTCTTT. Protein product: CASSLNPLVNTEAFF.

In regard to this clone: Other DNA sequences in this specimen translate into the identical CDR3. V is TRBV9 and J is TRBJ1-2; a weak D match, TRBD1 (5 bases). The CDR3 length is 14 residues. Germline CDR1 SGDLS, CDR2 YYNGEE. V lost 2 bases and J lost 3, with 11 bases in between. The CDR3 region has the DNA TGTGCCAGCAGCGTTGGCCAAGGGGACTATGGCTACACCTTC. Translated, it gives CASSVGQGDYGYTF.

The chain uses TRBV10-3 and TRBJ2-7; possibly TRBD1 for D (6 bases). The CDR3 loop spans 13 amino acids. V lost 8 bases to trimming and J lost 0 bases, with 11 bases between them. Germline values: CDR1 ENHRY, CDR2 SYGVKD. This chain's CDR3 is CAISGATSYEQYF. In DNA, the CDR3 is TGTGCCATCTCAGGGGCCACCTCCTACGAGCAGTACTTC.

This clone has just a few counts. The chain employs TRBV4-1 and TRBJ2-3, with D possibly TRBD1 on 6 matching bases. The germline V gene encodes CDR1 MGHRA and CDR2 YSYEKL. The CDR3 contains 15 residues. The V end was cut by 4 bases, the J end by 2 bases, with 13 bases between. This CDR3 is CASSRTDRTTDTQYF. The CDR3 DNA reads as TGCGCCAGCAGCCGGACGGACAGAACCACAGATACGCAGTATTTT.

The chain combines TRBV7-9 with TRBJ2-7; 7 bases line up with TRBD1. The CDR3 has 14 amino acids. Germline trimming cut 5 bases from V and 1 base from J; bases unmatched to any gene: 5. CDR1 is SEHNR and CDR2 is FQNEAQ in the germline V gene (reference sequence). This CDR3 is CASSRDSTSYEQYF. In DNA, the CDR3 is TGTGCCAGCAGCCGGGACAGCACTTCCTACGAGCAGTACTTC.

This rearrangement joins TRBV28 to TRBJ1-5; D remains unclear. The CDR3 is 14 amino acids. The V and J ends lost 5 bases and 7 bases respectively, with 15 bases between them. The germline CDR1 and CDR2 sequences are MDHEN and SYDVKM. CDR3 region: CASSPVPEEQPQHF. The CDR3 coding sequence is TGTGCCAGCAGTCCTGTCCCGGAGGAACAGCCCCAGCATTTT.

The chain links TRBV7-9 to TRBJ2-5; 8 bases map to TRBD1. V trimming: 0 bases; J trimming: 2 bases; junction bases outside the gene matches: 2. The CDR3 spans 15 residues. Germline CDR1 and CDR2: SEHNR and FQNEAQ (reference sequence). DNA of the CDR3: TGTGCCAGCAGCTTAGCACAGGGGGGTCAAGAGACCCAGTACTTC. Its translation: CASSLAQGGQETQYF.

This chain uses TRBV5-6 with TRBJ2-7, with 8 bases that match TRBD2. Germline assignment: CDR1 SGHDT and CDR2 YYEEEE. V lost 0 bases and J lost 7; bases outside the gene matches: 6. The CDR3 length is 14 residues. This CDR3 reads CASSLAGGAKEQYF. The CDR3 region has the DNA TGTGCCAGCAGCTTGGCGGGGGGGGCTAAAGAGCAGTACTTC. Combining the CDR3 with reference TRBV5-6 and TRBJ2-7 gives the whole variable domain DAGVTQSPTHLIKTRGQQVTLRCSPKSGHDTVSWYQQALGQGPQFIFQYYEEEERQRGNFPDRFSGHQFPNYSSELNVNALLLGDSALYLCASSLAGGAKEQYFGPGTRLTVT.

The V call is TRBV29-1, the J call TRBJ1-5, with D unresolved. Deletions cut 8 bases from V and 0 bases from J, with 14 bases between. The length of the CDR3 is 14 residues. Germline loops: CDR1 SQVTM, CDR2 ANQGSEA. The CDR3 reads CSCTTSNSNQPQHF. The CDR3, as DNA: TGCAGCTGCACCACTAGTAATAGCAATCAGCCCCAGCATTTT. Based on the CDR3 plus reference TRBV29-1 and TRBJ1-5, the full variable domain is SAVISQKPSRDICQRGTSLTIQCQVDSQVTMMFWYRQQPGQSLTLIATANQGSEATYESGFVIDKFPISRPNLTFSTLTVSNMSPEDSSIYLCSCTTSNSNQPQHFGDGTRLSIL.

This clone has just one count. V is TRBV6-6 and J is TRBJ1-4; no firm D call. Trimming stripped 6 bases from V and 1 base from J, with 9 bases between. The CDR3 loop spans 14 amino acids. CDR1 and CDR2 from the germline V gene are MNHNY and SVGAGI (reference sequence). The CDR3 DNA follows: TGTGCCAGCAGCCGGGATCAAACTAATGAAAAACTGTTTTTT. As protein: CASSRDQTNEKLFF.

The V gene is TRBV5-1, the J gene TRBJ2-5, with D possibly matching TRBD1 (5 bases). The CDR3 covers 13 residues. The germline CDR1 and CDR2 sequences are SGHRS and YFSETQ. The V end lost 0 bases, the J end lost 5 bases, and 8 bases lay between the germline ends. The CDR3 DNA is TGCGCCAGCAGCTTGGGGGGCAGCGAGACCCAGTACTTC. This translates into CASSLGGSETQYF. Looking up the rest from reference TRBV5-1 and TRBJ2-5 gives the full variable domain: KAGVTQTPRYLIKTRGQQVTLSCSPISGHRSVSWYQQTPGQGLQFLFEYFSETQRNKGNFPGRFSGRQFSNSRSEMNVSTLELGDSALYLCASSLGGSETQYFGPGTRLLVL.